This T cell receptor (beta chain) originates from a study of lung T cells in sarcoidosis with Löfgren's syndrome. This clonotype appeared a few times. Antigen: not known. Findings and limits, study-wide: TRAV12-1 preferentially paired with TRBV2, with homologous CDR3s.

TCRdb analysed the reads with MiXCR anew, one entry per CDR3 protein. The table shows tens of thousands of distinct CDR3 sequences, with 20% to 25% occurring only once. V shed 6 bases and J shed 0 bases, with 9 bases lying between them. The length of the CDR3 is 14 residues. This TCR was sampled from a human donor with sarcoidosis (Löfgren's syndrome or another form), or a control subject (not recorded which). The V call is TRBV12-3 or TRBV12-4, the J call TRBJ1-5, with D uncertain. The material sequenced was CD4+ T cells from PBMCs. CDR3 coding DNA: TGTGCCAGCAGCTTTTCGTATAGCAATCAGCCCCAGCATTTT. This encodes CASSFSYSNQPQHF.